These 7 T cell receptor beta chains came from one sample sequenced in a study of regulatory T cells in long-lasting Graves disease. Building of the TCR beta libraries involved iRepertoire HTBI primers and Arm-PCR of CDR3 regions. TCRdb used MiXCR to reprocess the multiplex PCR reads, holding one entry per CDR3 protein. The repertoire holds around 420,000 distinct CDR3 sequences, with 15% as singletons. Stated time point: newly diagnosed GD, antithyroid drugs for less than 3 months. TCR sequences were obtained from RNA taken from PBMCs. Specimen: peripheral blood mononuclear cells (PBMCs), collected at new diagnosis, from a patient treated with antithyroid drugs. The receptors here all came from a female donor with Graves disease.

This clonotype appeared a few times. This chain connects TRBV24-1 to TRBJ2-3, with D uncertain. The germline gives CDR1 KGHDR, CDR2 SFDVKD. V was shortened by 6 bases and J by 3 bases, with 15 bases between the two germline ends. CDR3 length equals 15 residues. The CDR3 reads CATSPTGESTDTQYF. As DNA, the CDR3 is TGTGCCACCAGTCCGACTGGGGAATCTACAGATACGCAGTATTTT.

Ten or more counts support this clonotype. This sequence joins TRBV7-2 and TRBJ2-1; 9 bases align to TRBD1. V was pared by 1 base and J by 9 bases, with 7 bases of the junction left unmatched. The germline CDR1 and CDR2 sequences are SGHTA and FQGNSA. The CDR3 covers 15 residues. The chain's CDR3 is CASSLGDRETTEQFF. The CDR3 DNA follows: TGTGCCAGCAGCTTAGGGGACAGGGAAACTACTGAGCAGTTCTTC.

This clonotype showed up many times. J is TRBJ1-2 and V is TRBV2, with 9 bases lining up with TRBD1. Germline CDR1 is SNHLY and CDR2 is FYNNEI. V lost 10 bases, J lost 2 bases, and 5 bases stayed unmatched. CDR3 length: 13 residues. For the CDR3, the DNA is TGTGCCATGGGGACAGGGAGAAACTATGGCTACACCTTC. The encoded protein is CAMGTGRNYGYTF.

Comment on this clonotype: With a much larger clone just one base away, this may be a read error. This chain uses TRBV28 with TRBJ2-1; 7 nucleotides line up with TRBD1. The V and J ends lost 6 bases and 10 bases, in that order; junction bases with no gene match: 18. Germline CDR1 and CDR2: MDHEN and SYDVKM. This CDR3 contains 16 residues. CDR3 DNA: TGTGCCAGCAGCTCCCTCCCTGGGACAGCGGCCTACGAGCAGTTCTTC. As protein: CASSSLPGTAAYEQFF. Together with reference TRBV28 and TRBJ2-1, the CDR3 gives the full variable domain: DVKVTQSSRYLVKRTGEKVFLECVQDMDHENMFWYRQDPGLGLRLIYFSYDVKMKEKGDIPEGYSVSREKKERFSLILESASTNQTSMYLCASSSLPGTAAYEQFFGPGTRLTVL.

Ten or more counts support this clonotype. The rearrangement uses TRBV9 and TRBJ1-1; a weak D match, TRBD1 (5 bases). Germline CDR1 SGDLS, CDR2 YYNGEE. The CDR3 contains 14 residues. Trimming removed 0 bases from V and 11 bases from J, with 17 bases in between. This CDR3 reads CASSVDDSSGWAFF. CDR3 in DNA: TGTGCCAGCAGCGTAGATGACAGCAGCGGGTGGGCTTTCTTT.

This clonotype was seen more than once but under ten times. This rearrangement joins TRBV24-1 to TRBJ2-1; D is unclear. Looked up from germline, CDR1 is KGHDR and CDR2 is SFDVKD. This CDR3 has 14 amino acids. V was shortened by 5 bases and J by 2 bases, with 9 bases between the two germline ends. CDR3 in amino acids: CATSGPATYNEQFF. Written as DNA, the CDR3 is TGTGCCACCAGTGGCCCAGCAACCTACAATGAGCAGTTCTTC.

This clonotype has ten or more counts. The rearrangement uses TRBV27 and TRBJ2-3, with D possibly being TRBD2 (6 bases). Trimming removed 5 bases from V and 4 bases from J, with 10 bases in between. The CDR3 has 13 amino acids. CDR1 MNHEY and CDR2 SMNVEV come from the germline V gene (reference sequence). CDR3 region: CASSLPGADTQYF. The CDR3 bases are TGTGCCAGCAGTCTCCCGGGGGCAGATACGCAGTATTTT.